These 12 T cell receptor beta chains originate from one sample sequenced in a study of blood T cell repertoires in COVID-19. Data came from immunoSEQ multiplex PCR; TCRdb stores just in-frame clones and leaves some out. The sample includes almost 95,000 clones, about 70% of them seen just once. Sequences were obtained from peripheral blood. These receptors were collected from a woman in her fifties or sixties in a cohort sampled during active or convalescent COVID-19.

This clone was picked up many times. V gene TRBV10-1 combines with J gene TRBJ2-5; possible D gene TRBD1, 6 bases. The CDR3 consists of 15 residues. The V and J ends lost 1 base and 1 base respectively, with 10 bases between them. The V gene's germline CDR1 is WNHNN and CDR2 SYGVQD (reference sequence). The chain's CDR3 is CASSELRGGQETQYF. The CDR3 DNA reads as TGCGCCAGCAGTGAGTTACGAGGGGGCCAAGAGACCCAGTACTTC.

A single count supports this clone. V gene TRBV6-1 combines with J gene TRBJ1-2, with a possible D match to TRBD1 (6 bases). The CDR3 contains 14 residues. Germline V gene lookup returns CDR1 MNHNS and CDR2 SASEGT. Trimming left V 0 bases short and J 8 bases short, with 13 bases between. In nucleotides, the CDR3 is TGTGCCAGCAGTGAAGCTTTAAGGGGGGGCGGCTACACCTTC. Amino acids: CASSEALRGGGYTF.

The rearrangement uses TRBV28 and TRBJ1-2, with 10 nucleotides matching TRBD1. V dropped 8 bases and J dropped 7; count of bases not matched to a gene: 13. This CDR3 spans 15 amino acids. Looked up from germline, CDR1 is MDHEN and CDR2 is SYDVKM. The CDR3 DNA follows: TGTGCCAGCCAGGGACAGGGGCTCTCATCGCTTGGCTACACCTTC. Its translation is CASQGQGLSSLGYTF.

The genes are TRBV6-2 or TRBV6-3 and TRBJ1-5; D perhaps matches TRBD1 (6 bases). Germline CDR1 is MNHEY and CDR2 is SVGEGT. V was pared by 5 bases and J by 0 bases, with 17 bases between. The CDR3 spans 17 residues. CDR3 residues: CASSQEDSRISNQPQHF. Written as DNA, the CDR3 is TGTGCCAGCAGTCAGGAGGACAGCAGGATTAGCAATCAGCCCCAGCATTTT.

V is TRBV13 and J is TRBJ1-4; 7 bases map to TRBD1. The CDR3 has 15 amino acids. Looked up from germline, CDR1 is PRHDT and CDR2 is FYEKMQ (reference sequence). The trim removed 2 bases at V and 6 bases at J, leaving 6 bases unmatched. The CDR3 loop reads CASSLRTGTDEKLFF. In nucleotides, the CDR3 is TGTGCCAGCAGCTTAAGGACAGGTACGGATGAAAAACTGTTTTTT.

There are a few counts of this clone. V is TRBV30 and J is TRBJ1-1; D uncertain. The ends were cut back, 2 bases at V and 6 bases at J, with 7 bases in the middle. CDR1 and CDR2 from the germline V gene are GTSNPN and SVGIG (reference sequence). The CDR3 consists of 11 residues. The CDR3 DNA sequence: TGTGCCTGGAGTTCGCAGGCTGAAGCTTTCTTT. It yields the protein CAWSSQAEAFF.

This clone showed up just once. The V gene is TRBV28, the J gene TRBJ2-5, with D possibly being TRBD2 (5 bases). The CDR3 is made up of 13 amino acids. Trimming left V 8 bases short and J 0 bases short, with 10 bases between. From germline, CDR1 is MDHEN and CDR2 SYDVKM. CDR3 sequence reads: CASGLLYQETQYF. The CDR3 DNA is TGTGCCAGCGGACTGCTGTACCAAGAGACCCAGTACTTC.

J is TRBJ2-1 and V is TRBV7-8, with D unresolved. Germline CDR1 and CDR2: SGHVS and FQNEAQ. V dropped 0 bases and J dropped 6 bases, with 9 bases sitting between them. The CDR3 is made up of 14 amino acids. The CDR3 region is CASSLALVSNEQFF. CDR3 bases: TGTGCCAGCAGCTTAGCGTTAGTCTCCAATGAGCAGTTCTTC.

This clone was observed many times. This CDR3 reads CASSELTSGGSTQYF. In nucleotides, the CDR3 is TGTGCCAGCAGTGAATTGACTAGCGGGGGCAGTACGCAGTATTTT. V and J are TRBV2 and TRBJ2-3; 12 nucleotides align to TRBD2. The CDR3 contains 15 residues. The trim removed 2 bases at V and 8 bases at J, leaving 5 bases unmatched. CDR1 and CDR2 from the germline V gene are SNHLY and FYNNEI.

The rearrangement joins TRBV11-2 to TRBJ2-2; D remains ambiguous. Germline CDR1 SGHAT, CDR2 FQNNGV. This CDR3 comprises 16 residues. The V end lost 0 bases, the J end lost 2 bases, and 10 bases lay between the germline ends. As DNA, the CDR3 is TGTGCCAGCAGCTTAGATCCAAGCCCAAACACCGGGGAGCTGTTTTTT. This encodes CASSLDPSPNTGELFF.

V and J are TRBV7-9 and TRBJ1-4; 7 bases map to TRBD1. The junction had 8 bases not matched to a gene; V was cut back by 5 bases and J by 8 bases. CDR1 and CDR2 (germline): SEHNR, FQNEAQ (reference sequence). This CDR3 has 14 amino acids. CDR3 in DNA: TGTGCCAGCAGCACACAGGGGATTGGAGAAAAACTGTTTTTT. As protein: CASSTQGIGEKLFF.

CDR3 residues: CASSETGFRNQPQHF. The CDR3 DNA is TGTGCCAGCAGCGAGACAGGGTTTCGCAATCAGCCCCAGCATTTT. V gene TRBV9 combines with J gene TRBJ1-5; TRBD1 matches at 7 bases. The CDR3 is made up of 15 amino acids. V was clipped by 3 bases and J by 2 bases; unmatched bases: 5. Looked up from germline, CDR1 is SGDLS and CDR2 is YYNGEE.